The 24 T cell receptor beta chains listed next were all sequenced from one sample in a study of blood T cell repertoires in COVID-19. Method: immunoSEQ multiplex PCR; TCRdb's copy keeps in-frame clones and lacks some. The sample has over 250,000 clones; approximately 89% are singletons. The sequenced material came from peripheral blood. The receptors originated from a middle-aged man who had recovered from COVID-19.

The rearrangement links TRBV7-9 to TRBJ2-7; 10 bases align to TRBD1. The CDR3 has 15 amino acids. Germline V gene lookup returns CDR1 SEHNR and CDR2 FQNEAQ (reference sequence). The trim removed 3 bases at V and 3 bases at J, leaving 5 bases unmatched. The CDR3 loop reads CASSFRDRGHYEQYF. The DNA for the CDR3 is TGTGCCAGCAGCTTTCGGGACAGGGGCCACTACGAGCAGTACTTC.

The chain joins TRBV10-3 to TRBJ1-2, with D uncertain. Germline values: CDR1 ENHRY, CDR2 SYGVKD. The CDR3 consists of 15 residues. The germline V and J ends were trimmed by 6 bases and 2 bases, with 16 bases remaining between them. CDR3 in amino acids: CAIRGHTTQNYGYTF. The CDR3 coding sequence is TGTGCCATCAGGGGCCACACCACCCAAAACTATGGCTACACCTTC.

The chain employs TRBV11-3 and TRBJ2-1, with 7 nucleotides matching TRBD1. The CDR3 length is 14 residues. The V and J ends lost 5 bases and 8 bases, in that order; junction bases with no gene match: 9. Germline lookup yields CDR1 SGHNT and CDR2 YENEEA. The CDR3 nucleotides are TGTGCCAGCAGCCTCCGGACAGGTCCTCATGAGCAGTTCTTC. Amino acid sequence: CASSLRTGPHEQFF.

J is TRBJ2-1 and V is TRBV27, with 15 bases matching TRBD2. Germline loops: CDR1 MNHEY, CDR2 SMNVEV (reference sequence). V dropped 6 bases and J dropped 2; count of bases not matched to a gene: 8. The CDR3 is 18 residues long. CDR3: CASSLGLAGGLPYNEQFF. The CDR3 DNA reads as TGTGCCAGCAGCCTGGGACTAGCGGGAGGTCTGCCCTACAATGAGCAGTTCTTC.

The rearrangement links TRBV6-5 to TRBJ2-1; perhaps TRBD2 as D (5 bases). The germline V gene encodes CDR1 MNHEY and CDR2 SVGAGI. This CDR3 spans 13 amino acids. V gave up 6 bases and J gave up 6 bases, with 12 bases separating them. This CDR3 reads CASRSLSVNEQFF. The DNA for the CDR3 is TGTGCCAGCAGATCGCTTAGCGTCAATGAGCAGTTCTTC.

This clone has only a few counts. This chain uses TRBV15 with TRBJ2-7; 7 bases agree with TRBD2. V was clipped by 0 bases and J by 3 bases; unmatched bases: 8. CDR1 and CDR2 from the germline V gene are LNHNV and YYDKDF (reference sequence). The CDR3 length is 16 residues. CDR3 nucleotides: TGTGCCACCAGCAGAGATACTGGCGGGAGTGTCTACGAGCAGTACTTC. Amino acids: CATSRDTGGSVYEQYF.

This rearrangement joins TRBV6-1 to TRBJ2-3; the match to TRBD2 covers 9 bases. The CDR3 extends over 16 amino acids. J gave up 1 base and V 4 bases, and 6 bases lay outside the gene matches. CDR1 MNHNS and CDR2 SASEGT come from the germline V gene. The CDR3 reads CASSGQRGDRTDTQYF. CDR3 nucleotides: TGTGCCAGCAGTGGACAGCGGGGGGATCGCACAGATACGCAGTATTTT.

The V and J genes are TRBV6-2 or TRBV6-3 and TRBJ1-2; D remains unclear. With 4 bases removed from V and 3 bases from J, the gap between germline ends came to 6 bases. Germline assignment: CDR1 MNHEY and CDR2 SVGEGT. This CDR3 comprises 12 residues. The CDR3 sequence: CASSSIDYGYTF. DNA for the CDR3: TGTGCCAGCAGTTCGATAGACTATGGCTACACCTTC.

The chain has TRBV10-3 and TRBJ1-2; a weak D match, TRBD1 (5 bases). CDR1 ENHRY and CDR2 SYGVKD come from the germline V gene. This CDR3 is built from 12 residues. V dropped 8 bases and J dropped 2 bases, with 9 bases sitting between them. This CDR3 is CAIQPGNYGYTF. The CDR3 nucleotides read TGTGCCATCCAACCAGGGAACTATGGCTACACCTTC.

With respect to this clone: This specimen includes other DNA sequences encoding the same CDR3. The genes are TRBV7-2 and TRBJ1-1, with no clear D. This CDR3 is built from 13 residues. Trimming took 1 base from V and 1 from J, leaving 4 bases between them. The germline V gene encodes CDR1 SGHTA and CDR2 FQGNSA. CDR3 nucleotide sequence: TGTGCCAGCAGCTTAGTCCGGAACACTGAAGCTTTCTTT. Amino acid sequence: CASSLVRNTEAFF.

This chain links TRBV10-3 with TRBJ2-1; the match to TRBD2 covers 10 bases. This CDR3 has 15 residues. Germline V gives CDR1 ENHRY, CDR2 SYGVKD. Losses at the gene ends were 4 bases for V and 8 bases for J; bases not matched to a gene: 8. The CDR3 region is CAISVPSGSLDEQFF. The CDR3 coding sequence is TGTGCCATCAGTGTCCCTAGCGGGAGTTTGGATGAGCAGTTCTTC.

Only one count was recorded for this clone. The J gene is TRBJ1-2, the V gene TRBV7-9; D not certain. This CDR3 has 16 amino acids. The ends were cut back, 3 bases at V and 1 base at J, with 15 bases in the middle. CDR1 is SEHNR and CDR2 is FQNEAQ in the germline V gene (reference sequence). DNA of the CDR3: TGTGCCAGCAGCTTCCCCCCCTTTTCCCTTAACTATGGCTACACCTTC. This encodes CASSFPPFSLNYGYTF.

J is TRBJ1-2 and V is TRBV5-1; TRBD1 matches at 10 bases. Germline assignment: CDR1 SGHRS and CDR2 YFSETQ. The CDR3 contains 17 residues. The J segment lost 5 bases and the V segment lost 4 bases, leaving 14 bases of the junction unmatched. The CDR3 spells CASSNRTGGIVWYGYTF. CDR3 nucleotide sequence: TGCGCCAGCAGCAACCGGACAGGGGGTATTGTGTGGTATGGCTACACCTTC.

V is TRBV6-5 and J is TRBJ2-7; 7 bases agree with TRBD2. The CDR3 has 14 residues. The J segment lost 3 bases and the V segment lost 8 bases, leaving 10 bases of the junction unmatched. CDR1 is MNHEY, CDR2 SVGAGI, per germline. The CDR3 protein is CASGKAGTNYEQYF. DNA for the CDR3: TGTGCCAGCGGGAAAGCGGGAACCAACTACGAGCAGTACTTC.

This chain links TRBV2 with TRBJ2-7; TRBD1 is a possible D gene (5 bases). This CDR3 comprises 15 residues. Looked up from germline, CDR1 is SNHLY and CDR2 is FYNNEI. The V end was cut by 2 bases, the J end by 0 bases, with 11 bases between. The CDR3 DNA reads TGTGCCAGCAGTGAAATAGGGGTACTCTCCTACGAGCAGTACTTC. Translation gives CASSEIGVLSYEQYF.

The CDR3 DNA reads as TGTGCCACCAGTGATTCTTTGCTAGCGGAGGACCTAAGAGAGACCCAGTACTTC. It codes for CATSDSLLAEDLRETQYF. V is TRBV24-1 and J is TRBJ2-5; 7 bases match TRBD2. Per the germline V gene, CDR1 is KGHDR and CDR2 is SFDVKD. The CDR3 contains 18 residues. With V trimmed by 2 bases and J by 4 bases, 15 bases remained unmatched.

The rearrangement links TRBV6-1 to TRBJ1-4, with D hard to call. CDR3 length: 13 residues. Germline-derived CDR1 and CDR2 are MNHNS and SASEGT. V lost 1 base and J 10 bases, leaving 10 bases between the germline ends. DNA of the CDR3: TGTGCCAGCAGTGAAGGCTCGAGAGGAAAACTGTTTTTT. It encodes CASSEGSRGKLFF.

The chain carries TRBV7-3 and TRBJ2-1, with a possible D match to TRBD2 (6 bases). V lost 3 bases to trimming and J lost 6 bases, with 9 bases between them. Germline loops: CDR1 SGHTA, CDR2 FQGTGA. The CDR3 runs to 13 residues. The CDR3 nucleotides are TGTGCCAGCAGCTTCTCGGGAGCCAATGAGCAGTTCTTC. Amino acid sequence: CASSFSGANEQFF.

The V gene is TRBV6-5, the J gene TRBJ2-1, with 7 bases matching TRBD1. The CDR3 runs 16 residues. V lost 0 bases and J lost 8; bases outside the gene matches: 10. The germline gives CDR1 MNHEY, CDR2 SVGAGI. CDR3 amino acids: CASSYSLVTGDDEQFF. Written as DNA, the CDR3 is TGTGCCAGCAGTTACTCACTGGTAACAGGGGACGATGAGCAGTTCTTC.

The chain recombines TRBV20-1 with TRBJ2-7; 11 bases fit TRBD2. This CDR3 has 15 residues. Looked up from germline, CDR1 is DFQATT and CDR2 is SNEGSKA (reference sequence). The ends lost 3 bases at V and 4 bases at J; junction bases unmatched: 8. The CDR3 DNA follows: TGCAGTGCTAGTCAAGGGACTAGCGGATATTACGAGCAGTACTTC. The encoded protein is CSASQGTSGYYEQYF.

The chain joins TRBV5-6 to TRBJ1-1; 7 nucleotides match TRBD1. Germline loops: CDR1 SGHDT, CDR2 YYEEEE. The V gene end was trimmed by 4 bases and the J gene end by 5 bases; junction bases not matched to a gene: 14. This CDR3 comprises 16 residues. The CDR3 bases are TGTGCCAGCAGCCCGGACAGGCTCGACTGGGGGACTGAAGCTTTCTTT. It is translated as CASSPDRLDWGTEAFF. Filled out from reference TRBV5-6 and TRBJ1-1, the complete variable domain reads DAGVTQSPTHLIKTRGQQVTLRCSPKSGHDTVSWYQQALGQGPQFIFQYYEEEERQRGNFPDRFSGHQFPNYSSELNVNALLLGDSALYLCASSPDRLDWGTEAFFGQGTRLTVV.

The J gene is TRBJ2-4, the V gene TRBV15, with 12 nucleotides matching TRBD2. The CDR3 loop spans 18 amino acids. Germline V gene lookup returns CDR1 LNHNV and CDR2 YYDKDF (reference sequence). V lost 1 base to trimming and J lost 9 bases; unmatched junction nucleotides: 13. The CDR3 DNA reads TGTGCCACCAGCAGAGCCAAACAGGGGACGGGACTAGCGGGCATTCAGTACTTC. The encoded protein is CATSRAKQGTGLAGIQYF.

The rearrangement joins TRBV7-9 to TRBJ1-5; D not certain. Germline values: CDR1 SEHNR, CDR2 FQNEAQ (reference sequence). The CDR3 consists of 16 residues. Trimming shortened V by 3 bases and J by 5 bases, and 17 bases separated the two germline ends. The CDR3 DNA is TGTGCCAGCAGCTTCTCGCTGGGCGAGTGGGATCAGCCCCAGCATTTT. This codes for CASSFSLGEWDQPQHF. Complete variable domain (other parts from reference TRBV7-9 and TRBJ1-5): DTGVSQNPRHKITKRGQNVTFRCDPISEHNRLYWYRQTLGQGPEFLTYFQNEAQLEKSRLLSDRFSAERPKGSFSTLEIQRTEQGDSAMYLCASSFSLGEWDQPQHFGDGTRLSIL.

The V call is TRBV10-3, the J call TRBJ1-4; 7 bases are shared with TRBD1. V lost 5 bases to trimming and J lost 1 base; unmatched junction nucleotides: 7. Germline CDR1 and CDR2: ENHRY and SYGVKD. The CDR3 covers 16 residues. CDR3 DNA sequence: TGTGCCATCAGTAGACAGGGAGAGGTAACTAATGAAAAACTGTTTTTT. Translating gives CAISRQGEVTNEKLFF.